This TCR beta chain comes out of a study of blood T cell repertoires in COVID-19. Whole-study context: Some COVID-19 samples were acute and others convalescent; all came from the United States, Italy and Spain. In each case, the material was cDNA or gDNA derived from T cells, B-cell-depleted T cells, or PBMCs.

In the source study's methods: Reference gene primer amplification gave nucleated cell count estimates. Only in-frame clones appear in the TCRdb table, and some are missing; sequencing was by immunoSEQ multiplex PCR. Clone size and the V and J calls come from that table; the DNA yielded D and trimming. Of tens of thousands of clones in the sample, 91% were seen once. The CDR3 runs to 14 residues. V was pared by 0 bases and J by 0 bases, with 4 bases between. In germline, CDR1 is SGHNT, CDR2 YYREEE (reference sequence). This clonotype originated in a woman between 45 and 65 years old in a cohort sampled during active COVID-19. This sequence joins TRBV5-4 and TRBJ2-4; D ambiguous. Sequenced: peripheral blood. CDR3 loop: CASSLGQAKNIQYF. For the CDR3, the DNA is TGTGCCAGCAGCTTGGGGCAAGCCAAAAACATTCAGTACTTC.